The 28 T cell receptor beta chains in this list originate from one sample, sequenced in a study of blood T cell repertoires in COVID-19. Assay used: immunoSEQ multiplex PCR; TCRdb lists only in-frame clones, some missing. In the table there are some 170,000 clones, over 60% of which are singletons. The sample taken for sequencing was peripheral blood. These receptors were obtained from a woman between 65 and 79 years old with acute or convalescent COVID-19.

This sequence joins TRBV30 and TRBJ1-2; no reliable D call. Looked up from germline, CDR1 is GTSNPN and CDR2 is SVGIG (reference sequence). CDR3 size: 14 residues. V lost 3 bases and J 8 bases, leaving 19 bases between the germline ends. In nucleotides, the CDR3 is TGTGCCTGGAGCCCCGGGGATACCCGAATAGGCTACACCTTC. Translating gives CAWSPGDTRIGYTF.

CDR3 bases: TGTGCCAGCAGCTGGGGGCTAGAGGGGGACCAACCCACAGATACGCAGTATTTT. This codes for CASSWGLEGDQPTDTQYF. The chain is built from TRBV12-1 and TRBJ2-3; the D call TRBD1 from the table was never checked on the DNA. TRBV12-1 is marked as a pseudogene. This CDR3 spans 18 amino acids.

This clone is a singleton in its sample. The chain combines TRBV5-6 with TRBJ2-7; D call uncertain. This CDR3 is built from 15 residues. Trimming shortened V by 4 bases and J by 4 bases, and 18 bases separated the two germline ends. Germline values: CDR1 SGHDT, CDR2 YYEEEE. The CDR3 DNA follows: TGTGCCAGCAGCCCCGGTCTCGGTAGCATTTACGAGCAGTACTTC. Translating it yields CASSPGLGSIYEQYF.

V usage is TRBV10-3 and J usage is TRBJ2-7; D remains ambiguous. CDR1 and CDR2 (germline): ENHRY, SYGVKD. The V and J ends lost 6 bases and 3 bases respectively, with 21 bases between them. This CDR3 is 16 amino acids long. CDR3 DNA sequence: TGTGCCATCAGCCCGGGTCTAAAGGAAGGCTACTACGAGCAGTACTTC. It codes for CAISPGLKEGYYEQYF.

The chain combines TRBV7-9 with TRBJ1-1; tentatively, D is TRBD1 (5 bases). The CDR3 runs 17 residues. The germline V gene encodes CDR1 SEHNR and CDR2 FQNEAQ (reference sequence). V was pared by 6 bases and J by 1 base, with 21 bases between. The CDR3 DNA is TGTGCCAGCAGGGAGACCGGGACTCGGAGGGCGAACACTGAAGCTTTCTTT. It yields the protein CASRETGTRRANTEAFF.

This clone was seen a handful of times. The CDR3, as DNA: TGCGCCAGCAGCCTTAACCGGGACAGGAATCAGCCCCAGCATTTT. Translated, it gives CASSLNRDRNQPQHF. This chain links TRBV4-1 with TRBJ1-5; TRBD1 agrees at 8 bases. V trimming: 4 bases; J trimming: 4 bases; junction bases outside the gene matches: 6. The CDR3 consists of 15 residues. Germline CDR1 is MGHRA and CDR2 is YSYEKL.

The rearrangement uses TRBV5-1 and TRBJ2-2; D may be TRBD1 (6 bases). This CDR3 has 16 residues. Trimming removed 4 bases at V and 4 bases at J, with 17 bases between. The germline V gene has CDR1 SGHRS and CDR2 YFSETQ. The CDR3 DNA follows: TGCGCCAGCAGCGGAGAACAGGGAACGGGCACCGGGGAGCTGTTTTTT. Its translation: CASSGEQGTGTGELFF.

J is TRBJ2-1 and V is TRBV11-3, with TRBD2 matching over 11 bases. Germline V CDR1 and CDR2: SGHNT, YENEEA. The CDR3 extends over 15 amino acids. V shed 5 bases, J shed 6 bases, and the junction held 6 bases outside the gene matches. CDR3 amino acids: CASSTGTSGSNEQFF. The CDR3 DNA follows: TGTGCCAGCAGCACCGGGACTAGCGGTTCCAATGAGCAGTTCTTC.

This clone showed up just a few times. The rearrangement uses TRBV2 and TRBJ2-1; maybe TRBD2 (5 bases). This CDR3 is 18 amino acids long. CDR1 and CDR2 (germline): SNHLY, FYNNEI. V lost 3 bases and J lost 3, with 21 bases in between. The CDR3 loop is CASSDWGVADTLYNEQFF. The CDR3 nucleotides are TGTGCCAGCAGTGACTGGGGAGTGGCGGATACCCTCTACAATGAGCAGTTCTTC.

This chain connects TRBV27 to TRBJ2-1; 9 positions agree with TRBD1. Trimming at V came to 5 bases and at J to 11 bases, leaving 13 bases not matched to a gene. The CDR3 length is 15 residues. Germline-derived CDR1 and CDR2 are MNHEY and SMNVEV (reference sequence). The CDR3, as DNA: TGTGCCAGCAGTGGACTCGGGGAGGGACAGGGCAAGCAGTTCTTC. It codes for CASSGLGEGQGKQFF.

The V and J genes are TRBV11-2 and TRBJ2-1, with D possibly matching TRBD1 (5 bases). V was pared by 5 bases and J by 4 bases, with 24 bases between. The germline V gene has CDR1 SGHAT and CDR2 FQNNGV. This CDR3 comprises 18 residues. This CDR3 reads CASSPLPSGWGLYNEQFF. The CDR3 DNA follows: TGTGCCAGCAGCCCTCTCCCCAGTGGTTGGGGCTTATACAATGAGCAGTTCTTC. The variable domain in full, with the rest retrieved from reference TRBV11-2 and TRBJ2-1, is EAGVAQSPRYKIIEKRQSVAFWCNPISGHATLYWYQQILGQGPKLLIQFQNNGVVDDSQLPKDRFSAERLKGVDSTLKIQPAKLEDSAVYLCASSPLPSGWGLYNEQFFGPGTRLTVL.

The chain employs TRBV14 and TRBJ2-3; D unresolved. V shed 0 bases and J shed 2 bases, with 6 bases lying between them. This CDR3 spans 14 amino acids. Per germline, CDR1 SGHDN and CDR2 FVKESK. The CDR3 sequence is CASSQELYTDTQYF. CDR3 coding DNA: TGTGCCAGCAGCCAAGAACTCTACACAGATACGCAGTATTTT. Supplemented by reference TRBV14 and TRBJ2-3, the full variable domain reads EAGVTQFPSHSVIEKGQTVTLRCDPISGHDNLYWYRRVMGKEIKFLLHFVKESKQDESGMPNNRFLAERTGGTYSTLKVQPAELEDSGVYFCASSQELYTDTQYFGPGTRLTVL.

This clone has only one observation. The chain uses TRBV7-2 and TRBJ2-1, with D possibly TRBD1 on 5 matching bases. CDR3 length equals 15 residues. V dropped 0 bases and J dropped 12 bases, with 18 bases sitting between them. Germline-derived CDR1 and CDR2 are SGHTA and FQGNSA. CDR3 sequence reads: CASSLAAAGSGGQFF. The CDR3 region has the DNA TGTGCCAGCAGCTTAGCCGCGGCAGGGTCGGGTGGGCAGTTCTTC. Using reference TRBV7-2 and TRBJ2-1 for the parts outside the CDR3, the full variable domain is GAGVSQSPSNKVTEKGKDVELRCDPISGHTALYWYRQSLGQGLEFLIYFQGNSAPDKSGLPSDRFSAERTGGSVSTLTIQRTQQEDSAVYLCASSLAAAGSGGQFFGPGTRLTVL.

The chain is built from TRBV7-2 and TRBJ2-1; tentatively, D is TRBD2 (5 bases). With 1 base removed from V and 0 bases from J, the gap between germline ends came to 7 bases. Germline CDR1 is SGHTA and CDR2 is FQGNSA. This CDR3 contains 15 residues. CDR3 protein: CASSLEGSSYNEQFF. The DNA of the CDR3 is TGTGCCAGCAGCTTAGAAGGGAGCTCCTACAATGAGCAGTTCTTC.

The CDR3 bases are TGTGCCATCAGTTTCGACAGTCAGGCTCAGCCCCAGCATTTT. Its protein product is CAISFDSQAQPQHF. This chain connects TRBV10-3 to TRBJ1-5, with D perhaps matching TRBD1 (5 bases). Trimming removed 5 bases from V and 6 bases from J, with 14 bases in between. The CDR3 sequence is 14 residues long. Germline lookup yields CDR1 ENHRY and CDR2 SYGVKD.

J is TRBJ1-2 and V is TRBV19, with 9 nucleotides matching TRBD1. The germline V gene has CDR1 LNHDA and CDR2 SQIVND (reference sequence). The CDR3 contains 15 residues. Trimming cost V 4 bases and J 6 bases; bases outside gene matches: 9. CDR3: CASSKGTGSTDGYTF. The CDR3 DNA follows: TGTGCCAGTAGTAAGGGGACAGGGAGCACGGATGGCTACACCTTC.

The chain combines TRBV5-1 with TRBJ1-2, with a tentative D call TRBD1 (6 bases). Per germline, CDR1 SGHRS and CDR2 YFSETQ. The CDR3 extends over 18 amino acids. V lost 0 bases and J lost 3, with 21 bases in between. CDR3 loop: CASSLVPSLGGVDYGYTF. The CDR3 nucleotides read TGCGCCAGCAGCTTGGTTCCCTCGCTAGGGGGGGTAGACTATGGCTACACCTTC. The full variable domain, rest sourced from reference TRBV5-1 and TRBJ1-2, is KAGVTQTPRYLIKTRGQQVTLSCSPISGHRSVSWYQQTPGQGLQFLFEYFSETQRNKGNFPGRFSGRQFSNSRSEMNVSTLELGDSALYLCASSLVPSLGGVDYGYTFGSGTRLTVV.

This clone was counted ten times or more. The rearrangement uses TRBV5-1 and TRBJ2-1; D is possibly TRBD1 (8 bases). Germline-derived CDR1 and CDR2 are SGHRS and YFSETQ. Trimming took off 3 bases at V and 9 bases at J, with 25 bases between the two ends. The CDR3 runs to 17 residues. The CDR3 protein is CASSSLLTGGASPEQFF. The CDR3, as DNA: TGCGCCAGCAGCTCCCTATTAACAGGGGGGGCGTCCCCTGAGCAGTTCTTC.

The chain carries TRBV6-1 and TRBJ1-5; unclear D gene. The CDR3 contains 14 residues. The V end was cut by 3 bases, the J end by 0 bases, with 6 bases between. Germline V gene data show CDR1 as MNHNS and CDR2 as SASEGT. The CDR3 DNA is TGTGCCAGCAGTGATTCGGTTAGCAATCAGCCCCAGCATTTT. Translated: CASSDSVSNQPQHF.

The chain carries TRBV5-1 and TRBJ1-4; D unclear. The germline gives CDR1 SGHRS, CDR2 YFSETQ. V dropped 3 bases and J dropped 4 bases, with 16 bases sitting between them. This CDR3 is built from 16 residues. The CDR3 region has the DNA TGCGCCAGCAGCTCCCAGGCCAGAAGCGGTAATGAAAAACTGTTTTTT. Translating it yields CASSSQARSGNEKLFF. The variable domain in full, completed from reference TRBV5-1 and TRBJ1-4, reads KAGVTQTPRYLIKTRGQQVTLSCSPISGHRSVSWYQQTPGQGLQFLFEYFSETQRNKGNFPGRFSGRQFSNSRSEMNVSTLELGDSALYLCASSSQARSGNEKLFFGSGTQLSVL.

The chain carries TRBV19 and TRBJ2-7, with D perhaps matching TRBD2 (6 bases). CDR1 and CDR2 (germline): LNHDA, SQIVND (reference sequence). CDR3 length equals 15 residues. Trimming pared 3 bases from V and 1 base from J, leaving 13 bases between. The CDR3 loop is CASSIRIAASYEQYF. In DNA form, the CDR3 reads TGTGCCAGTAGTATTAGGATAGCGGCGTCCTACGAGCAGTACTTC. Complete variable domain (other parts from reference TRBV19 and TRBJ2-7): DGGITQSPKYLFRKEGQNVTLSCEQNLNHDAMYWYRQDPGQGLRLIYYSQIVNDFQKGDIAEGYSVSREKKESFPLTVTSAQKNPTAFYLCASSIRIAASYEQYFGPGTRLTVT.

The CDR3 reads CASTFGGETQYF. CDR3 DNA: TGTGCCAGCACCTTCGGGGGGGAGACCCAGTACTTC. The rearrangement links TRBV2 to TRBJ2-5, with TRBD2 identical over 7 bases. This CDR3 region has 12 residues. V lost 7 bases, J lost 5 bases, and 4 bases stayed unmatched. Germline CDR1 is SNHLY and CDR2 is FYNNEI.

This chain links TRBV5-4 with TRBJ2-7; D is ambiguous. Germline values: CDR1 SGHNT, CDR2 YYREEE (reference sequence). The CDR3 contains 12 residues. V lost 2 bases and J 2 bases, leaving 5 bases between the germline ends. The CDR3, as DNA: TGTGCCAGCAGCTTCAATGCCTACGAGCAGTACTTC. This translates into CASSFNAYEQYF.

In nucleotides, the CDR3 is TGTGCCAGTAGCCTCCGGGACAGAAAGTACAATGAGCAGTTCTTC. Residues: CASSLRDRKYNEQFF. The rearrangement joins TRBV19 to TRBJ2-1; TRBD1 aligns across 7 bases. CDR3 length: 15 amino acids. V shed 6 bases, J shed 4 bases, and the junction held 9 bases outside the gene matches. Germline values: CDR1 LNHDA, CDR2 SQIVND (reference sequence).

The rearrangement links TRBV5-1 to TRBJ2-7; 7 bases match TRBD1. After removal of 4 bases from V and 3 bases from J, the junction contained 13 bases not matched to a gene. The CDR3 sequence is 16 residues long. The germline V gene encodes CDR1 SGHRS and CDR2 YFSETQ. The CDR3 coding sequence is TGCGCCAGCAGCCCCTCGCGTGGACAGGCGGTCTACGAGCAGTACTTC. Translation gives CASSPSRGQAVYEQYF.

J is TRBJ2-7 and V is TRBV6-2 or TRBV6-3, with a weak D call TRBD1 (5 bases). V was pared by 2 bases and J by 3 bases, with 8 bases between. The CDR3 length is 13 residues. Germline V CDR1 and CDR2: MNHEY, SVGEGT. CDR3 sequence (DNA): TGTGCCAGCAGTTACGGGGCGGTCTACGAGCAGTACTTC. Residues: CASSYGAVYEQYF.

The DNA for the CDR3 is TGTGCCAGCTCACAGACTAGTAATACCTACAATGAGCAGTTCTTC. It encodes CASSQTSNTYNEQFF. The V gene is TRBV18, the J gene TRBJ2-1, with a tentative D call TRBD2 (6 bases). V lost 4 bases to trimming and J lost 2 bases, with 12 bases between them. The CDR3 is made up of 15 amino acids. Germline assignment: CDR1 KGHSH and CDR2 LQKENI.

J is TRBJ1-2 and V is TRBV30, with a weak D call TRBD1 (5 bases). This CDR3 comprises 13 residues. CDR1 GTSNPN and CDR2 SVGIG come from the germline V gene (reference sequence). The V and J ends lost 8 bases and 7 bases respectively, with 20 bases between them. The CDR3 loop is CASQLGTAAGYTF. The CDR3 region has the DNA TGTGCCAGTCAGTTAGGGACTGCCGCTGGCTACACCTTC. The complete variable domain, with remaining parts taken from reference TRBV30 and TRBJ1-2, reads SQTIHQWPATLVQPVGSPLSLECTVEGTSNPNLYWYRQAAGRGLQLLFYSVGIGQISSEVPQNLSASRPQDRQFILSSKKLLLSDSGFYLCASQLGTAAGYTFGSGTRLTVV.